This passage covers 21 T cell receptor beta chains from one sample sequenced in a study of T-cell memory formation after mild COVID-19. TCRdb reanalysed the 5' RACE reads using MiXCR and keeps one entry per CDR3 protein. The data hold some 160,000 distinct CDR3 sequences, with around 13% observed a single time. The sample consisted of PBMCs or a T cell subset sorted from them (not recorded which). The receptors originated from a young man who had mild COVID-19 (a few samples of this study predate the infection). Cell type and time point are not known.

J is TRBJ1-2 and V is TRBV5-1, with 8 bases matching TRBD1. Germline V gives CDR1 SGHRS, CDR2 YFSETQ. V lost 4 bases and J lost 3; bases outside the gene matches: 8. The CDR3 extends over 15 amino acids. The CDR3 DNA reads TGCGCCAGCAGCAAGCAGACAGGGGAAGACTATGGCTACACCTTC. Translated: CASSKQTGEDYGYTF.

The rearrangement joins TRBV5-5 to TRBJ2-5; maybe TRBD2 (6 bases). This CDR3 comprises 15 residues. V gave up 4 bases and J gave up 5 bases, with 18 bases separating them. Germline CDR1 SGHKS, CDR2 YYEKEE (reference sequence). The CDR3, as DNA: TGTGCCAGCAGCGCGGGGACCGCTTCGCGGGAGACCCAGTACTTC. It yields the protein CASSAGTASRETQYF. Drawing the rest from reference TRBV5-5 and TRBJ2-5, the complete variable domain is DAGVTQSPTHLIKTRGQQVTLRCSPISGHKSVSWYQQVLGQGPQFIFQYYEKEERGRGNFPDRFSARQFPNYSSELNVNALLLGDSALYLCASSAGTASRETQYFGPGTRLLVL.

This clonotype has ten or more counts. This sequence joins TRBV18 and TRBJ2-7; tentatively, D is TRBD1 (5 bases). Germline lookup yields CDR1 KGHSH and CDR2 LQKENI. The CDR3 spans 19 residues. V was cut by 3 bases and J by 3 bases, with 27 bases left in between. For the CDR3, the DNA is TGTGCCAGCTCACCGACAGTTCTCCAAGCCAGAGGATCACTCTACGAGCAGTACTTC. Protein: CASSPTVLQARGSLYEQYF. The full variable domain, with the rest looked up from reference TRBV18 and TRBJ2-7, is NAGVMQNPRHLVRRRGQEARLRCSPMKGHSHVYWYRQLPEEGLKFMVYLQKENIIDESGMPKERFSAEFPKEGPSILRIQQVVRGDSAAYFCASSPTVLQARGSLYEQYFGPGTRLTVT.

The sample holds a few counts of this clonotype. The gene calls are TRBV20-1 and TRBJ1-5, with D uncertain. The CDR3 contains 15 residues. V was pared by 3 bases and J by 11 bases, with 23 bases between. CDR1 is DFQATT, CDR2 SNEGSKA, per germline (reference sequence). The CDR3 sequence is CSASDVGRTTRTQHF. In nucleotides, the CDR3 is TGCAGTGCTAGCGATGTTGGCAGGACCACCCGGACCCAGCATTTT.

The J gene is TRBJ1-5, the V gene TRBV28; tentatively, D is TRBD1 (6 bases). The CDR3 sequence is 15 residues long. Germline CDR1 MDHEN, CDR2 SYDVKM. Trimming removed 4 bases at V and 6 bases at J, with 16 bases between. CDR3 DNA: TGTGCCAGCAGTTACCTCACGGGGGCGGGTCAGCCCCAGCATTTT. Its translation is CASSYLTGAGQPQHF.

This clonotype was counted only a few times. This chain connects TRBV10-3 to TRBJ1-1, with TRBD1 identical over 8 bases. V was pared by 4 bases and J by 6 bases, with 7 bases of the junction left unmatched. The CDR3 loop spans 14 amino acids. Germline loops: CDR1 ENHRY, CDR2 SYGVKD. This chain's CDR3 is CAISALPGGAEAFF. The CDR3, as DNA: TGTGCCATCAGTGCTTTACCAGGGGGCGCTGAAGCTTTCTTT.

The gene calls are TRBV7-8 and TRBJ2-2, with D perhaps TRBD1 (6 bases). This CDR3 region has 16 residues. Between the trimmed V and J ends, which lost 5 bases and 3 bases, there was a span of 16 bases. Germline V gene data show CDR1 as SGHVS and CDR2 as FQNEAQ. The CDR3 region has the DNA TGTGCCAGCAGCCCTAGCCCCGGACAGTACACCGGGGAGCTGTTTTTT. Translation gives CASSPSPGQYTGELFF.

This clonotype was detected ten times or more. This CDR3 reads CASVLTGANTEAFF. CDR3 DNA: TGTGCCAGCGTACTAACAGGGGCTAACACTGAAGCTTTCTTT. This chain links TRBV12-3 or TRBV12-4 with TRBJ1-1; 7 bases line up with TRBD1. The CDR3 extends over 14 amino acids. The V and J ends lost 8 bases and 2 bases, in that order; junction bases with no gene match: 8.

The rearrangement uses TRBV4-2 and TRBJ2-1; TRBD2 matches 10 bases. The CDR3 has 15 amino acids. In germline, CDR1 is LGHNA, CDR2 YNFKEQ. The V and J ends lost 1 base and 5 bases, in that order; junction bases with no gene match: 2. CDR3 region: CASSQATSGDNEQFF. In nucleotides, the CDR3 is TGTGCCAGCAGCCAAGCCACTAGCGGGGACAATGAGCAGTTCTTC.

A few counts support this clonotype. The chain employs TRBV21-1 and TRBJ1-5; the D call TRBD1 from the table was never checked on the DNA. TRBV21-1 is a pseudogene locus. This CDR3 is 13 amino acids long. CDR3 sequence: CAHRGIGNQPQHF. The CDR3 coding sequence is TGTGCCCACCGGGGAATTGGCAATCAGCCCCAGCATTTT.

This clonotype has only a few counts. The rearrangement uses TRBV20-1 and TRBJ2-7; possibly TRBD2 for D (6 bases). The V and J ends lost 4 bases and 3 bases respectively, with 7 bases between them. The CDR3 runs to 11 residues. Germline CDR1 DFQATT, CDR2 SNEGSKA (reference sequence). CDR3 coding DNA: TGCAGTGCTAAGGACTACTACGAGCAGTACTTC. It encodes CSAKDYYEQYF.

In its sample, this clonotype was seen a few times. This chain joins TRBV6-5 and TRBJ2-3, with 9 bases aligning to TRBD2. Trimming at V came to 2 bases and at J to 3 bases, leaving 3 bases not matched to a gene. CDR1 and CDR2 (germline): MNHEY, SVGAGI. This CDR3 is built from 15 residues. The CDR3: CASSYGLAGTDTQYF. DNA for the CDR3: TGTGCCAGCAGTTACGGGCTAGCGGGGACAGATACGCAGTATTTT.

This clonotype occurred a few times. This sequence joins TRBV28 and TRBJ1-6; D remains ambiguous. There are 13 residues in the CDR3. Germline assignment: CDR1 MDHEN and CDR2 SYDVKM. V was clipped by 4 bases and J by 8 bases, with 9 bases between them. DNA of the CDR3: TGTGCCAGCAGTTCAGCCCTTGATTCACCCCTCCACTTT. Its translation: CASSSALDSPLHF.

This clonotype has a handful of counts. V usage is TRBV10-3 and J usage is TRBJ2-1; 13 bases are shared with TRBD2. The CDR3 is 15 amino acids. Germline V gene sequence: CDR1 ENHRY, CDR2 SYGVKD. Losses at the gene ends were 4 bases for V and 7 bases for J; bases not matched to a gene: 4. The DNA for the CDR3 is TGTGCCATCAGTGGGGTGACTAGCGGGGGGAATGAGCAGTTCTTC. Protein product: CAISGVTSGGNEQFF.

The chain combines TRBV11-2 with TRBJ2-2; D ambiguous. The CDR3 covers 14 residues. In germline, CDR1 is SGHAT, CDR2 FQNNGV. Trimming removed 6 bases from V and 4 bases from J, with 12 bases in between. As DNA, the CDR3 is TGTGCCAGCAGTCCCCTGTGGGTCACCGGGGAGCTGTTTTTT. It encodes CASSPLWVTGELFF.

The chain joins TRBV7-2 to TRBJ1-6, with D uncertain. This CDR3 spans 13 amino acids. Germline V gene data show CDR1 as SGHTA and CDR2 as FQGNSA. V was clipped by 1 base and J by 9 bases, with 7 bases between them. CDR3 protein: CASSLVWGSPLHF. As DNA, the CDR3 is TGTGCCAGCAGCTTAGTGTGGGGTTCACCCCTCCACTTT.

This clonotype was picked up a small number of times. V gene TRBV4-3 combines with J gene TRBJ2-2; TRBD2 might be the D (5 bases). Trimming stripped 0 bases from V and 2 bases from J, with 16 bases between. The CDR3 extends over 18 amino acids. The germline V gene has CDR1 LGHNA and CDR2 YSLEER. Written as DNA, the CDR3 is TGCGCCAGCAGCCAAGAAGTCTGGACGGGGATAAACACCGGGGAGCTGTTTTTT. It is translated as CASSQEVWTGINTGELFF.

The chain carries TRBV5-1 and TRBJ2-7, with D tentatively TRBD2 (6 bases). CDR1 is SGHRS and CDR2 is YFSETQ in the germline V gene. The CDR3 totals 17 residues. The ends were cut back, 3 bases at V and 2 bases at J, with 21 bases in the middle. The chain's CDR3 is CASSSHGGTGNTYEQYF. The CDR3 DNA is TGCGCCAGCAGCTCCCACGGCGGGACGGGCAACACCTACGAGCAGTACTTC.

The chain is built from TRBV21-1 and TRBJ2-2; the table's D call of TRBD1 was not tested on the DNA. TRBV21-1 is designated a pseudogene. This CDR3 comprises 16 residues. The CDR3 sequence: CASSRVAGSNTGELFF. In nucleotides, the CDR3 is TGTGCCAGCAGCCGGGTCGCGGGGTCGAACACCGGGGAGCTGTTTTTT.

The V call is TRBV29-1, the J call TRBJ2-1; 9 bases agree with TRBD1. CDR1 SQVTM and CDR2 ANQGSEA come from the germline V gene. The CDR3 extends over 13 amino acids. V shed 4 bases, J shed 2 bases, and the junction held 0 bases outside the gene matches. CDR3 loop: CSVGQGAYNEQFF. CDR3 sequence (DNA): TGCAGCGTTGGACAGGGGGCCTACAATGAGCAGTTCTTC.

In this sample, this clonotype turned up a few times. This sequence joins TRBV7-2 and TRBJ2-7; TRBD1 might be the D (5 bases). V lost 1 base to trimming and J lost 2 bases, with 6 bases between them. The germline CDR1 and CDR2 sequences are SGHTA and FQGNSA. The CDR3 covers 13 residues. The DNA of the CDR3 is TGTGCCAGCAGCTTAGGGACAACCTACGAGCAGTACGTC. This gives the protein CASSLGTTYEQYV.